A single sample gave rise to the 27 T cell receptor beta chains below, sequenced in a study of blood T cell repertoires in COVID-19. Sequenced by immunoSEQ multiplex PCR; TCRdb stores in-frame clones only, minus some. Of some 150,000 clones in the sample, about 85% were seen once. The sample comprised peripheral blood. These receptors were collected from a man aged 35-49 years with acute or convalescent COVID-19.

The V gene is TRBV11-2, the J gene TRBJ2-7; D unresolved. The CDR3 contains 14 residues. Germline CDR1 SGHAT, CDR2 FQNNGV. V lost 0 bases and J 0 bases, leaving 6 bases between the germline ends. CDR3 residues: CASSLDSISYEQYF. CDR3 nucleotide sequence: TGTGCCAGCAGCTTAGACTCTATCTCCTACGAGCAGTACTTC.

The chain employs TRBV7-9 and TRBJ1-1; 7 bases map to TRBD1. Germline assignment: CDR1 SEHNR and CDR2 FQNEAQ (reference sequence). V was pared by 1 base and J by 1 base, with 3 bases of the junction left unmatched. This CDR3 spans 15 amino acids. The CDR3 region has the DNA TGTGCCAGCAGCTTAGGCGACAGGGAGAACACTGAAGCTTTCTTT. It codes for CASSLGDRENTEAFF.

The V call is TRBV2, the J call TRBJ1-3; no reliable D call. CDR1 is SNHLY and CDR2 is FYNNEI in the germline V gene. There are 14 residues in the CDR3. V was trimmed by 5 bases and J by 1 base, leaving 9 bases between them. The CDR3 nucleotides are TGTGCCAGCAGTTTGACAATATCTGGAAACACCATATATTTT. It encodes CASSLTISGNTIYF.

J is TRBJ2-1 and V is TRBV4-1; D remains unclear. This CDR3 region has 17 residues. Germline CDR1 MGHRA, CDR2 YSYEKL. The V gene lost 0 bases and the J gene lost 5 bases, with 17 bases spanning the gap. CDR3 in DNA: TGCGCCAGCAGCCAAGATCCTTTTCTCAGTTACCACAATGAGCAGTTCTTC. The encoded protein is CASSQDPFLSYHNEQFF.

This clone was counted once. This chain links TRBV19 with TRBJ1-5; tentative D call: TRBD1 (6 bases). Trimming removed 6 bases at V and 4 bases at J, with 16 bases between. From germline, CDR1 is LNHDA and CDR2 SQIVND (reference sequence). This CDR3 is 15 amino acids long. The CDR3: CASRRSGGINQPQHF. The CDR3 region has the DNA TGTGCCAGTAGAAGGTCGGGGGGCATAAATCAGCCCCAGCATTTT. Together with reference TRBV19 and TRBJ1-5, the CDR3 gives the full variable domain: DGGITQSPKYLFRKEGQNVTLSCEQNLNHDAMYWYRQDPGQGLRLIYYSQIVNDFQKGDIAEGYSVSREKKESFPLTVTSAQKNPTAFYLCASRRSGGINQPQHFGDGTRLSIL.

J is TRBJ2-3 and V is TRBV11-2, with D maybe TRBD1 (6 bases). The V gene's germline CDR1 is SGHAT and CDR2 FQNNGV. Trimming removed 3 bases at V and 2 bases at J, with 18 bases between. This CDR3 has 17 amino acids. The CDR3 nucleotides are TGTGCCAGCAGCTTGGGGGACAACAATCCATCCACAGATACGCAGTATTTT. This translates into CASSLGDNNPSTDTQYF.

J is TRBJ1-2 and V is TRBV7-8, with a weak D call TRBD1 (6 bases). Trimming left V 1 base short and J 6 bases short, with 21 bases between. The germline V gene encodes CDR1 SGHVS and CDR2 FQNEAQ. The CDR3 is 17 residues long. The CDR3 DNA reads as TGTGCCAGCAGCTTAGAAGGGTGGGGGCAGGGAAGGAATGGCTACACCTTC. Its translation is CASSLEGWGQGRNGYTF.

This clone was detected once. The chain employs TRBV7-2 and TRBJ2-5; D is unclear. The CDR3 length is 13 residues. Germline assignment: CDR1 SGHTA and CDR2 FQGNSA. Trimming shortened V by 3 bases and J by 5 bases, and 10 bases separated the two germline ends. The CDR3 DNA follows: TGTGCCAGCAGCTTCCTAGAAACTGAGACCCAGTACTTC. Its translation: CASSFLETETQYF.

The CDR3 bases are TGTGCCAGCAGCCTGACAGGCGGCTCTGGAAACACCATATATTTT. The encoded protein is CASSLTGGSGNTIYF. The V gene is TRBV5-5, the J gene TRBJ1-3; weak D call: TRBD1 (6 bases). V lost 4 bases and J 0 bases, leaving 11 bases between the germline ends. CDR1 SGHKS and CDR2 YYEKEE come from the germline V gene (reference sequence). The CDR3 runs to 15 residues.

This chain's CDR3 is CASSSGDRALYGYTF. CDR3 bases: TGTGCCAGCAGCTCGGGGGACAGGGCGCTCTATGGCTACACCTTC. The J gene is TRBJ1-2, the V gene TRBV3-1 (or the pseudogene TRBV3-2); 9 bases line up with TRBD1. This CDR3 has 15 amino acids. Germline V lookup: CDR1 LGHDT, CDR2 YNNKEL (reference sequence). J lost 4 bases, V lost 5 bases, and 8 bases had no gene match.

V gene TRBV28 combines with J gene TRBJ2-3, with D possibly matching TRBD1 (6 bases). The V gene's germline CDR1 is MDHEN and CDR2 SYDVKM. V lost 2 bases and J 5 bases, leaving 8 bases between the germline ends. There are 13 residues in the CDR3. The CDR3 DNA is TGTGCCAGCAGTTTAGCAGGGGTAGATACGCAGTATTTT. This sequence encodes CASSLAGVDTQYF.

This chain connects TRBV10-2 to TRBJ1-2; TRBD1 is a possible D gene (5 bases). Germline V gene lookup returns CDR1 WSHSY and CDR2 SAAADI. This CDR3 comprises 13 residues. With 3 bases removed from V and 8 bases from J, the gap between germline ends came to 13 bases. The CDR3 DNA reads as TGCGCCAGCAGTGAAAGGGGTCTCGGCGGCTACACCTTC. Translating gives CASSERGLGGYTF.

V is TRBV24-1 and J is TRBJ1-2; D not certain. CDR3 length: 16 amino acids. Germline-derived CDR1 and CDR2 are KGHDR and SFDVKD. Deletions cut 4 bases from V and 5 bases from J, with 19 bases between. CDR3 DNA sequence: TGTGCCACCAGTGACTCTCGGACCGGGGAGGCTTATGGCTACACCTTC. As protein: CATSDSRTGEAYGYTF.

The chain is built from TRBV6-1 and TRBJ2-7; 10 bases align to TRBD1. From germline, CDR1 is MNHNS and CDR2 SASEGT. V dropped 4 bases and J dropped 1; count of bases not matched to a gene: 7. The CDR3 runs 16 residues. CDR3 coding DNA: TGTGCCAGCAGTGTGGATGGGACAGGGGCGTCCTACGAGCAGTACTTC. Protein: CASSVDGTGASYEQYF.

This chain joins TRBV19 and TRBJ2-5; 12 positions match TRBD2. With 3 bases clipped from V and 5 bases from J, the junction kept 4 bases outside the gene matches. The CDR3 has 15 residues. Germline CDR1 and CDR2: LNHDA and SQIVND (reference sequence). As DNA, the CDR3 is TGTGCCAGTAGTATGCGACTAGCGGGAGTTGAGACCCAGTACTTC. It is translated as CASSMRLAGVETQYF.

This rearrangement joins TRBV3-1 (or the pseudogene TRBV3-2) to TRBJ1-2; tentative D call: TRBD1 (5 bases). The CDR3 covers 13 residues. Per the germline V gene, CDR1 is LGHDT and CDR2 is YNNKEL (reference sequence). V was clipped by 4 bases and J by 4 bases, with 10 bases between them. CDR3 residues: CASSRDSPYGYTF. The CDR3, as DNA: TGTGCCAGCAGCCGAGACAGTCCCTATGGCTACACCTTC.

The CDR3 DNA is TGTGCCAGCTCAGTGGACAGGGGGCTGTCTGAAGCTTTCTTT. It is translated as CASSVDRGLSEAFF. The chain uses TRBV18 and TRBJ1-1, with 11 bases lining up with TRBD1. Germline trimming cut 5 bases from V and 6 bases from J; bases unmatched to any gene: 5. The CDR3 is 14 amino acids. Germline-derived CDR1 and CDR2 are KGHSH and LQKENI.

In DNA, the CDR3 is TGTGCCAGCAGCCCTTCCCCGGGACAGTCCTACGAGCAGTACTTC. Its translation: CASSPSPGQSYEQYF. This chain joins TRBV7-2 and TRBJ2-7; 7 positions agree with TRBD1. Germline V gene lookup returns CDR1 SGHTA and CDR2 FQGNSA. Trimming took 5 bases from V and 1 from J; bases not matched to a gene: 8. CDR3 size: 15 residues. The full variable domain, rest sourced from reference TRBV7-2 and TRBJ2-7, is GAGVSQSPSNKVTEKGKDVELRCDPISGHTALYWYRQSLGQGLEFLIYFQGNSAPDKSGLPSDRFSAERTGGSVSTLTIQRTQQEDSAVYLCASSPSPGQSYEQYFGPGTRLTVT.

CDR3 sequence (DNA): TGTGCCAGCAGCTTGGCCCGACAGGGAAACTATGGCTACACCTTC. This sequence encodes CASSLARQGNYGYTF. The V gene is TRBV5-4, the J gene TRBJ1-2; TRBD1 agrees at 7 bases. CDR3 length: 15 residues. V trimming: 0 bases; J trimming: 2 bases; junction bases outside the gene matches: 4. Germline assignment: CDR1 SGHNT and CDR2 YYREEE (reference sequence).

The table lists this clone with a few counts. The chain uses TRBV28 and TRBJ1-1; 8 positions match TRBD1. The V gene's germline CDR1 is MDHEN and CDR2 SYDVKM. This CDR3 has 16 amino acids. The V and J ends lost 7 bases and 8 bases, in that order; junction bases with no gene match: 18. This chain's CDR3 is CASTARGQGKSVEAFF. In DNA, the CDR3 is TGTGCCAGCACTGCCCGCGGACAGGGAAAAAGTGTGGAAGCTTTCTTT.

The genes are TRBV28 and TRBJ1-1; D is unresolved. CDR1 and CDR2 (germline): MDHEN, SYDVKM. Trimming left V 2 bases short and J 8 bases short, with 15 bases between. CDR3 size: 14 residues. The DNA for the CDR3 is TGTGCCAGCAGTTTAACCCCCAGGCCCTGGGAAGCTTTCTTT. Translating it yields CASSLTPRPWEAFF.

The CDR3 DNA is TGTGCCACCCGCCCCAGGGTCCCCAATGAAGCTTTCTTT. Amino acid sequence: CATRPRVPNEAFF. The chain recombines TRBV19 with TRBJ1-1; the D gene is possibly TRBD1 (5 bases). This CDR3 has 13 amino acids. Germline V lookup: CDR1 LNHDA, CDR2 SQIVND (reference sequence). The ends were cut back, 10 bases at V and 7 bases at J, with 19 bases in the middle.

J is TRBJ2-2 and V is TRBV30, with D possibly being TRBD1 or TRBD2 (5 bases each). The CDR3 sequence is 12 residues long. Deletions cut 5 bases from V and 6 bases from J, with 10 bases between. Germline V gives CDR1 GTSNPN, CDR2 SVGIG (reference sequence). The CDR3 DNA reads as TGTGCCTGGGGGGACGGGGCCGGGGAGCTGTTTTTT. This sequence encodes CAWGDGAGELFF.

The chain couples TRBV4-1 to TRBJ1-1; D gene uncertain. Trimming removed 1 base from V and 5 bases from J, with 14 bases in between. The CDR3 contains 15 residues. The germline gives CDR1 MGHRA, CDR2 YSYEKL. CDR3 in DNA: TGCGCCAGCAGCCAAGTACGGGGAGGAATAACTGAAGCTTTCTTT. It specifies CASSQVRGGITEAFF.

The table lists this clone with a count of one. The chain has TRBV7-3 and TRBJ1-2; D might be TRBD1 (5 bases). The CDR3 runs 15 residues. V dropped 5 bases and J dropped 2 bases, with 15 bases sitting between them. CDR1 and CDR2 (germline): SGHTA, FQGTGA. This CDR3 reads CASSPHGGGNYGYTF. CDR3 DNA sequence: TGTGCCAGCAGCCCCCATGGGGGAGGCAACTATGGCTACACCTTC.

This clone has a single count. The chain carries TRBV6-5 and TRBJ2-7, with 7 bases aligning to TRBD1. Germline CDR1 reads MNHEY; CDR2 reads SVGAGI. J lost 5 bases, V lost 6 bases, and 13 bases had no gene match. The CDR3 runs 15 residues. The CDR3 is CASSTRTGTVNEQYF. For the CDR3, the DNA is TGTGCCAGCAGCACCCGAACCGGGACAGTCAACGAGCAGTACTTC.

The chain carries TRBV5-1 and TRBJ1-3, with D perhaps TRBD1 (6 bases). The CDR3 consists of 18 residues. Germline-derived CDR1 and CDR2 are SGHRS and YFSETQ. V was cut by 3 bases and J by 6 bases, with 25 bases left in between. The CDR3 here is CASSSPKDRSVPQNTIYF. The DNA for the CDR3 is TGCGCCAGCAGCTCACCCAAGGACAGATCCGTGCCACAAAACACCATATATTTT.